What follows are 21 T cell receptor beta chains derived from one specimen sequenced in a study of T cell changes during pregnancy in multiple sclerosis. Repertoires were generated with immunoSEQ multiplex PCR, while TCRdb's copy carries only in-frame clones and drops some. Of more than 40,000 clones listed, around 93% are singletons. The source was CD8+ T cells from peripheral blood mononuclear cells, collected in the first trimester of pregnancy. These receptors originate from a female donor with multiple sclerosis, enrolled in a pregnancy study.

The chain has TRBV18 and TRBJ2-1; D remains ambiguous. Germline loops: CDR1 KGHSH, CDR2 LQKENI. The CDR3 loop spans 17 amino acids. V was pared by 0 bases and J by 0 bases, with 12 bases between. The CDR3 spells CASSPPLQWSSYNEQFF. The CDR3 coding sequence is TGTGCCAGCTCACCACCTCTCCAGTGGAGCTCCTACAATGAGCAGTTCTTC.

The V and J genes are TRBV4-3 and TRBJ1-5; D might be TRBD1 (6 bases). This CDR3 spans 15 amino acids. Deletions cut 1 base from V and 4 bases from J, with 11 bases between. Looked up from germline, CDR1 is LGHNA and CDR2 is YSLEER. In nucleotides, the CDR3 is TGCGCCAGCAGCCAAGTCGCCCAGGGGAATCAGCCCCAGCATTTT. Protein sequence: CASSQVAQGNQPQHF.

The V gene is TRBV7-2, the J gene TRBJ2-5; 13 nucleotides align to TRBD2. The germline CDR1 and CDR2 sequences are SGHTA and FQGNSA. There are 16 residues in the CDR3. V shed 5 bases, J shed 1 base, and the junction held 4 bases outside the gene matches. CDR3 DNA: TGTGCCAGCAGCCCCACTAGCGGGGGGGCCCAAGAGACCCAGTACTTC. Translated, it gives CASSPTSGGAQETQYF.

V usage is TRBV6-5 and J usage is TRBJ2-7, with 9 bases that match TRBD1. The CDR3 spans 15 residues. The germline CDR1 and CDR2 sequences are MNHEY and SVGAGI. V was pared by 2 bases and J by 3 bases, with 5 bases of the junction left unmatched. The CDR3 coding sequence is TGTGCCAGCAGTTACGTGACAGGGGGGGGCTACGAGCAGTACTTC. Translation: CASSYVTGGGYEQYF.

The CDR3 DNA follows: TGTGCCAGCAGCCAAGTGTTAACTAGCGGGAGTGATGAGCAGTTCTTC. It specifies CASSQVLTSGSDEQFF. This chain joins TRBV14 and TRBJ2-1; the match to TRBD2 covers 11 bases. CDR3 size: 16 residues. The V and J ends lost 1 base and 8 bases, in that order; junction bases with no gene match: 7. Germline values: CDR1 SGHDN, CDR2 FVKESK.

The CDR3 nucleotides read TGCGCCAGCAGCTGGGAGGACAGGGGGCTGGAGACCCAGTACTTC. It specifies CASSWEDRGLETQYF. The V gene is TRBV5-1, the J gene TRBJ2-5; 11 bases agree with TRBD1. CDR1 SGHRS and CDR2 YFSETQ come from the germline V gene. The CDR3 spans 15 residues. V was clipped by 3 bases and J by 5 bases; unmatched bases: 6.

The chain employs TRBV28 and TRBJ2-5; D gene ambiguous. Germline V CDR1 and CDR2: MDHEN, SYDVKM. The CDR3 is made up of 19 amino acids. The V end lost 0 bases, the J end lost 4 bases, and 24 bases lay between the germline ends. The CDR3 coding sequence is TGTGCCAGCAGTTTATGGGAACAGTCCAGAATACCCGGAAGAGAGACCCAGTACTTC. Translation gives CASSLWEQSRIPGRETQYF.

This chain connects TRBV9 to TRBJ2-3; 10 bases are shared with TRBD2. The CDR3 has 15 residues. Trimming removed 0 bases from V and 5 bases from J; junction bases left unmatched: 3. Per the germline V gene, CDR1 is SGDLS and CDR2 is YYNGEE. CDR3 sequence reads: CASSVGGLAQDTQYF. The CDR3, as DNA: TGTGCCAGCAGCGTAGGGGGACTAGCGCAAGATACGCAGTATTTT.

The J gene is TRBJ2-2, the V gene TRBV27; 7 nucleotides agree with TRBD1. V lost 5 bases and J lost 6; bases outside the gene matches: 9. This CDR3 comprises 15 residues. Germline V gives CDR1 MNHEY, CDR2 SMNVEV (reference sequence). The CDR3 region has the DNA TGTGCCAGCAGTGTACAGGGGTTTCCTCCCGGGGAGCTGTTTTTT. Protein: CASSVQGFPPGELFF.

This clone has a handful of counts. This chain uses TRBV30 with TRBJ1-1; TRBD1 matches 9 bases. V trimming: 5 bases; J trimming: 5 bases; junction bases outside the gene matches: 9. There are 14 residues in the CDR3. Per the germline V gene, CDR1 is GTSNPN and CDR2 is SVGIG (reference sequence). The CDR3 region is CAWDAGQGKTEAFF. Here the CDR3 DNA reads TGTGCCTGGGACGCGGGACAGGGCAAGACTGAAGCTTTCTTT.

J is TRBJ1-5 and V is TRBV2, with 9 bases matching TRBD1. Germline V gene data show CDR1 as SNHLY and CDR2 as FYNNEI. The CDR3 extends over 15 amino acids. After removal of 3 bases from V and 5 bases from J, the junction contained 5 bases not matched to a gene. The CDR3 nucleotides read TGTGCCAGCAGTGATAGGACAGGGGCAGATCAGCCCCAGCATTTT. As protein: CASSDRTGADQPQHF. Looking up the rest from reference TRBV2 and TRBJ1-5 gives the full variable domain: EPEVTQTPSHQVTQMGQEVILRCVPISNHLYFYWYRQILGQKVEFLVSFYNNEISEKSEIFDDQFSVERPDGSNFTLKIRSTKLEDSAMYFCASSDRTGADQPQHFGDGTRLSIL.

This sequence joins TRBV7-9 and TRBJ2-7; weak D call: TRBD1 (6 bases). Trimming removed 4 bases at V and 4 bases at J, with 20 bases between. Germline V gene lookup returns CDR1 SEHNR and CDR2 FQNEAQ (reference sequence). The CDR3 runs to 16 residues. The CDR3 loop is CASSSNRDSRVYEQYF. The CDR3 nucleotides read TGTGCCAGCAGCTCCAACAGGGATTCGCGTGTATACGAGCAGTACTTC.

This clone was recorded only once. The gene calls are TRBV29-1 and TRBJ2-1; 8 bases are shared with TRBD2. The CDR3 consists of 15 residues. J lost 7 bases, V lost 4 bases, and 12 bases had no gene match. Germline lookup yields CDR1 SQVTM and CDR2 ANQGSEA. The CDR3 bases are TGCAGCGTTGGGTTGTCAGCGGGAGCCGGTAATGAGCAGTTCTTC. This gives the protein CSVGLSAGAGNEQFF.

The chain is built from TRBV7-6 and TRBJ2-7; perhaps TRBD1 as D (6 bases). Trimming shortened V by 3 bases and J by 0 bases, and 9 bases separated the two germline ends. The CDR3 length is 14 residues. Germline loops: CDR1 SGHVS, CDR2 FNYEAQ. The CDR3 DNA is TGTGCCAGCAGCTTCCGGGACACCTCCTACGAGCAGTACTTC. It specifies CASSFRDTSYEQYF.

The J gene is TRBJ1-5, the V gene TRBV15, with 8 bases identical to TRBD1. Losses at the gene ends were 1 base for V and 2 bases for J; bases not matched to a gene: 4. In germline, CDR1 is LNHNV, CDR2 YYDKDF (reference sequence). This CDR3 spans 16 amino acids. In DNA form, the CDR3 reads TGTGCCACCAGCAGAGTAGAGACAGGGGGCAATCAGCCCCAGCATTTT. As protein: CATSRVETGGNQPQHF. Combining the CDR3 with reference TRBV15 and TRBJ1-5 gives the whole variable domain DAMVIQNPRYQVTQFGKPVTLSCSQTLNHNVMYWYQQKSSQAPKLLFHYYDKDFNNEADTPDNFQSRRPNTSFCFLDIRSPGLGDTAMYLCATSRVETGGNQPQHFGDGTRLSIL.

The chain is built from TRBV7-8 and TRBJ2-3; the D gene is possibly TRBD2 (6 bases). Trimming took off 2 bases at V and 0 bases at J, with 9 bases between the two ends. The CDR3 has 15 residues. Germline V gene data show CDR1 as SGHVS and CDR2 as FQNEAQ. In DNA form, the CDR3 reads TGTGCCAGCAGCTTATACGGGGGTAGCACAGATACGCAGTATTTT. It yields the protein CASSLYGGSTDTQYF.

The chain joins TRBV13 to TRBJ2-2, with a weak D call TRBD1 (6 bases). V dropped 4 bases and J dropped 4 bases, with 16 bases sitting between them. The CDR3 is made up of 16 amino acids. CDR1 PRHDT and CDR2 FYEKMQ come from the germline V gene (reference sequence). The CDR3 region is CASSYEIRDITGELFF. CDR3 nucleotides: TGTGCCAGCAGCTATGAAATCCGGGACATCACCGGGGAGCTGTTTTTT.

This chain links TRBV6-5 with TRBJ2-5; 9 bases fit TRBD1. There are 15 residues in the CDR3. CDR1 is MNHEY, CDR2 SVGAGI, per germline. The V segment lost 4 bases and the J segment 7 bases; nucleotides outside the gene matches: 10. As DNA, the CDR3 is TGTGCCAGCAGTTGGGGACAGGGACCTATCGGGACCCAGTACTTC. Translated, it gives CASSWGQGPIGTQYF.

J is TRBJ2-1 and V is TRBV5-5; D might be TRBD1 (6 bases). Looked up from germline, CDR1 is SGHKS and CDR2 is YYEKEE (reference sequence). This CDR3 region has 12 residues. V was pared by 4 bases and J by 9 bases, with 11 bases between. Here the CDR3 reads CASSLLGGEQFF. As DNA, the CDR3 is TGTGCCAGCAGCCTCCTAGGGGGTGAGCAGTTCTTC.

The chain combines TRBV4-1 with TRBJ1-4; 8 bases agree with TRBD1. The V segment lost 3 bases and the J segment 8 bases; nucleotides outside the gene matches: 5. Germline V gene data show CDR1 as MGHRA and CDR2 as YSYEKL. The CDR3 has 14 amino acids. CDR3: CASSHNRGGEKLFF. The CDR3 DNA sequence: TGCGCCAGCAGCCATAACAGGGGGGGCGAAAAACTGTTTTTT.

This sequence joins TRBV4-1 and TRBJ1-6; 11 positions match TRBD1. Germline V CDR1 and CDR2: MGHRA, YSYEKL. This CDR3 spans 14 amino acids. Trimming cost V 8 bases and J 12 bases; bases outside gene matches: 9. The CDR3 loop is CASASGQGGGPLHF. The CDR3 DNA is TGCGCCAGCGCCTCGGGACAGGGGGGGGGACCCCTCCACTTT.